This TCR beta chain is drawn from a study of blood T cell repertoires in COVID-19. Study-level information: Donors in the United States, Italy and Spain gave samples during acute or convalescent COVID-19. From T cells, B-cell-depleted T cells, or PBMCs came the material, which was cDNA or gDNA.

In this sample, this clone turned up once. Per the original data handling: Reference gene primers were amplified, and this amplification served to estimate nucleated cell counts. Clones were read by immunoSEQ multiplex PCR, and TCRdb kept only the in-frame ones, dropping some. V, J and clone size were drawn from that table, and D and trimming were deduced from the DNA. The table includes some 350,000 clones, around 87% detected once. The material sequenced was peripheral blood. This clonotype was obtained from a human donor in a cohort sampled during active COVID-19.

CDR3 DNA sequence: TGTGCCAGCAGCCAAGAGCTTGGGACAGGGGCGGGTGGCTACACCTTC. This translates into CASSQELGTGAGGYTF. The chain has TRBV3-1 (or the pseudogene TRBV3-2) and TRBJ1-2, with 10 bases identical to TRBD1. Trimming at V came to 0 bases and at J to 7 bases, leaving 8 bases not matched to a gene. The germline gives CDR1 LGHDT, CDR2 YNNKEL (reference sequence). The CDR3 length is 16 residues.